This T cell receptor (beta chain) was documented in a study of response to subunit inactivated influenza vaccine. General study findings and limits: The authors proposed limited new T cell recruitment per seasonal influenza vaccination.

This clonotype was counted at least ten times. No antigen is known for it. One entry per CDR3 protein, called by TCRdb with MiXCR from the RT-PCR reads. The repertoire has fewer than 800,000 distinct CDR3 sequences, around a sixth of them found once; the top ten carry roughly 11%. V lost 5 bases, J lost 6 bases, and 17 bases lay in between. CDR3 length: 16 residues. CDR1 SGHTA and CDR2 FQGNSA come from the germline V gene. This TCR was sampled from a man between 45 and 60 years old who received an inactivated influenza vaccine. Here the sequenced sample was PBMCs from blood, taken 11 to 12 days after vaccination. The rearrangement joins TRBV7-2 to TRBJ1-6; D may be TRBD1 (6 bases). CDR3 region: CASSGGGVLGNSPLHF. DNA for the CDR3: TGTGCCAGCAGCGGAGGGGGTGTACTGGGTAATTCACCCCTCCACTTT.